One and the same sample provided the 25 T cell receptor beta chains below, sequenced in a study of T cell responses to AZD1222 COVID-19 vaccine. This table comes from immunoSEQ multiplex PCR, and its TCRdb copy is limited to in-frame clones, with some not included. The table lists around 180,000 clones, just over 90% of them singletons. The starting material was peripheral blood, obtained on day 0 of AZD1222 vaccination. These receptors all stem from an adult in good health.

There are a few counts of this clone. The CDR3 spells CASRQDLNSPLHF. DNA for the CDR3: TGTGCCAGTAGGCAGGACCTTAATTCACCCCTCCACTTT. V is TRBV19 and J is TRBJ1-6, with D uncertain. V lost 6 bases to trimming and J lost 6 bases, with 9 bases between them. The CDR3 loop spans 13 amino acids. Germline CDR1 and CDR2: LNHDA and SQIVND (reference sequence).

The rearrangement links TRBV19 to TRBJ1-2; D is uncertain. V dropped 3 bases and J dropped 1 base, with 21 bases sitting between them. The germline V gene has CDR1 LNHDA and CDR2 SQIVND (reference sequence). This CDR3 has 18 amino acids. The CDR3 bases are TGTGCCAGTAGTATTCGCGCCCCACGGGAAGGCCTTAACTATGGCTACACCTTC. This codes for CASSIRAPREGLNYGYTF.

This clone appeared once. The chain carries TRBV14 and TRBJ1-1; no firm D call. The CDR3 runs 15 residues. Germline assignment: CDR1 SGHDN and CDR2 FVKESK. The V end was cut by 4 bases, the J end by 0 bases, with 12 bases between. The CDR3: CASSPPAEMNTEAFF. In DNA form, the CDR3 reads TGTGCCAGCAGCCCTCCGGCGGAGATGAACACTGAAGCTTTCTTT.

The CDR3 spells CASSYSITSGGLSTDTQYF. DNA of the CDR3: TGTGCCAGCAGTTACTCGATAACTAGCGGGGGCCTTAGCACAGATACGCAGTATTTT. The chain combines TRBV6-2 or TRBV6-3 with TRBJ2-3; 11 positions agree with TRBD2. The CDR3 has 19 amino acids. V shed 0 bases and J 0 bases; nucleotides not matched to a gene: 8. Germline V gene data show CDR1 as MNHEY and CDR2 as SVGEGT.

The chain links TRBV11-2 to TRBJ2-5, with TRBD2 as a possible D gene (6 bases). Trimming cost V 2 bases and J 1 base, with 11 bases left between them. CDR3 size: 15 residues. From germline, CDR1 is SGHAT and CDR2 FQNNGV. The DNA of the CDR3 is TGTGCCAGCAGCTTAATCCGGGGGACCCAAGAGACCCAGTACTTC. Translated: CASSLIRGTQETQYF.

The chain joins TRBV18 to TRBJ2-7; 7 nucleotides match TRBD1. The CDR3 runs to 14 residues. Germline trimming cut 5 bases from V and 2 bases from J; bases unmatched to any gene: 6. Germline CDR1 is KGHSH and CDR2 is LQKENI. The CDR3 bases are TGTGCCAGCTCAGCCGGACAGGAGACCTACGAGCAGTACTTC. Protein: CASSAGQETYEQYF. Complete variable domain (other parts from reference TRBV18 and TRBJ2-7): NAGVMQNPRHLVRRRGQEARLRCSPMKGHSHVYWYRQLPEEGLKFMVYLQKENIIDESGMPKERFSAEFPKEGPSILRIQQVVRGDSAAYFCASSAGQETYEQYFGPGTRLTVT.

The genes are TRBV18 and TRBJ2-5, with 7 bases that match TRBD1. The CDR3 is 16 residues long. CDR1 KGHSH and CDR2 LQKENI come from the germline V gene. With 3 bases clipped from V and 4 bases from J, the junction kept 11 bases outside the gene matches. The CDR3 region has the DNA TGTGCCAGCTCACCCCTCGAACAGGGGCGGACAGAGACCCAGTACTTC. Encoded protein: CASSPLEQGRTETQYF.

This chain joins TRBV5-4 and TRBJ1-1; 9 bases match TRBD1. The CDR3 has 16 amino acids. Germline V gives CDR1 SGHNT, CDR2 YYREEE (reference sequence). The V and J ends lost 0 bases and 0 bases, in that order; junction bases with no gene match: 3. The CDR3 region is CASSLGGTGLNTEAFF. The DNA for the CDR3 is TGTGCCAGCAGCTTGGGGGGGACAGGGTTGAACACTGAAGCTTTCTTT.

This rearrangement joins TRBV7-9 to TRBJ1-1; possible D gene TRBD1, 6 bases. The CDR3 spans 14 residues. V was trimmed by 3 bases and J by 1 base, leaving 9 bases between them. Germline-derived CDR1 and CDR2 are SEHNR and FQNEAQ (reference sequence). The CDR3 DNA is TGTGCCAGCAGCTTTGGACAGACGAACACTGAAGCTTTCTTT. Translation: CASSFGQTNTEAFF.

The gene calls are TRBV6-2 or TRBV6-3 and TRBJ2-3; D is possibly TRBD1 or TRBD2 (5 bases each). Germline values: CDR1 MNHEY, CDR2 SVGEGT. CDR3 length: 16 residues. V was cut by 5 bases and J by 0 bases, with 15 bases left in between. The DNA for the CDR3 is TGTGCCAGCAGTACCCCCCGCAGGGAGAGCACAGATACGCAGTATTTT. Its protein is CASSTPRRESTDTQYF.

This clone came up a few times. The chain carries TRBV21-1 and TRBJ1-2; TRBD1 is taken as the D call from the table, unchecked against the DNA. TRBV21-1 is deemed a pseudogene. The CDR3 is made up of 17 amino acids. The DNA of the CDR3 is TGTGCCAGCAGCAGGGGCCAGGAGAACAACCAGCGCTATGGCTACACCTTC. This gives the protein CASSRGQENNQRYGYTF.

The chain's CDR3 is CASSVAGGPVEQFF. The CDR3 coding sequence is TGTGCCAGCAGCGTGGCGGGGGGGCCTGTTGAGCAGTTCTTC. The chain carries TRBV9 and TRBJ2-1; 9 nucleotides agree with TRBD2. The germline CDR1 and CDR2 sequences are SGDLS and YYNGEE. The V segment lost 2 bases and the J segment 9 bases; nucleotides outside the gene matches: 6. This CDR3 is 14 amino acids long.

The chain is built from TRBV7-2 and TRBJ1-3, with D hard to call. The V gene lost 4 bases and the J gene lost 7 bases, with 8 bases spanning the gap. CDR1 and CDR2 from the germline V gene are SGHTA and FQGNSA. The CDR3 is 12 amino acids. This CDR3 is CASSSERNTIYF. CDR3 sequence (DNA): TGTGCCAGCAGCTCCGAGCGGAACACCATATATTTT.

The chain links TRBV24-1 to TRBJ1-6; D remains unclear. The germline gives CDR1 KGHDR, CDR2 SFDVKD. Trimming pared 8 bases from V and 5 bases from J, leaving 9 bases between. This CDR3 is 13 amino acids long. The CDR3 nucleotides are TGTGCCACCATTCGGGCGAATAATTCACCCCTCCACTTT. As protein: CATIRANNSPLHF.

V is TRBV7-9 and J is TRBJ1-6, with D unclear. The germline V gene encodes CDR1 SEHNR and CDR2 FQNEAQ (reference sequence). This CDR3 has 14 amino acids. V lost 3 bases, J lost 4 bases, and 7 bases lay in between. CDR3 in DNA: TGTGCCAGCAGCTTTGAGGGTTATAATTCACCCCTCCACTTT. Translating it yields CASSFEGYNSPLHF. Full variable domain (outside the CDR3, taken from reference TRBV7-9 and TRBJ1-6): DTGVSQNPRHKITKRGQNVTFRCDPISEHNRLYWYRQTLGQGPEFLTYFQNEAQLEKSRLLSDRFSAERPKGSFSTLEIQRTEQGDSAMYLCASSFEGYNSPLHFGNGTRLTVT.

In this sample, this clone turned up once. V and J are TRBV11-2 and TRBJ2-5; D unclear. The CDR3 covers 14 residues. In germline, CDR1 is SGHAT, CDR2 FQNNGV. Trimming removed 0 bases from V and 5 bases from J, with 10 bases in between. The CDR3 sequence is CASSLEGLWETQYF. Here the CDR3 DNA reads TGTGCCAGCAGCTTAGAGGGCCTATGGGAGACCCAGTACTTC.

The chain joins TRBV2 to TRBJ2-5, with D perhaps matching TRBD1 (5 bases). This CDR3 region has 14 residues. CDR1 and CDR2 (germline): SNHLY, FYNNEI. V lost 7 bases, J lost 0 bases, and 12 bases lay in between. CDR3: CASKGPQYQETQYF. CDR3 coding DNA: TGTGCCAGCAAGGGGCCGCAGTACCAAGAGACCCAGTACTTC.

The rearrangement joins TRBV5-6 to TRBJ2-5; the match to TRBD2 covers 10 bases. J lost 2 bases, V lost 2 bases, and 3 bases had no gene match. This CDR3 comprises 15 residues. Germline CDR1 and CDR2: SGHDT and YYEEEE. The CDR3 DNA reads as TGTGCCAGCAGCTTCCTAGCGGGGGTACAAGAGACCCAGTACTTC. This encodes CASSFLAGVQETQYF.

CDR3 sequence reads: CASILSPADGYTF. CDR3 sequence (DNA): TGTGCCAGCATCCTAAGCCCAGCGGATGGCTACACCTTC. The V call is TRBV6-6, the J call TRBJ1-2, with D uncertain. CDR3 size: 13 residues. The V gene lost 7 bases and the J gene lost 6 bases, with 15 bases spanning the gap. CDR1 is MNHNY and CDR2 is SVGAGI in the germline V gene (reference sequence).

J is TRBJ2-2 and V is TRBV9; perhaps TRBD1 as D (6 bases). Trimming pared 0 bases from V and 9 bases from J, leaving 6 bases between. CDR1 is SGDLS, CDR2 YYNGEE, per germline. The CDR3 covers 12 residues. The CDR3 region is CASSVGGRELFF. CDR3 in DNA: TGTGCCAGCAGCGTAGGGGGGCGGGAGCTGTTTTTT.

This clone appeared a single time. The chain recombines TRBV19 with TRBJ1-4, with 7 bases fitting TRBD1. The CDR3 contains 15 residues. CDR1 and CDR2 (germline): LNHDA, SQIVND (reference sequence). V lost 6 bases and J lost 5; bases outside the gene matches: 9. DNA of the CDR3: TGTGCCAGTAGCCCGAGACAGGGCGGGAATGAAAAACTGTTTTTT. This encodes CASSPRQGGNEKLFF. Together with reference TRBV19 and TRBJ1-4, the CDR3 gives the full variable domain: DGGITQSPKYLFRKEGQNVTLSCEQNLNHDAMYWYRQDPGQGLRLIYYSQIVNDFQKGDIAEGYSVSREKKESFPLTVTSAQKNPTAFYLCASSPRQGGNEKLFFGSGTQLSVL.

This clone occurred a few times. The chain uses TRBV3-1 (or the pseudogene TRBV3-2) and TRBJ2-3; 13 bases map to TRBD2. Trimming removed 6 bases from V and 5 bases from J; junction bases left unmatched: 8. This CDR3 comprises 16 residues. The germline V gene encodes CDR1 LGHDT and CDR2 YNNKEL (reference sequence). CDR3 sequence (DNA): TGTGCCAGCAGTGACACTAGCGGGGGGGCGGGAGATACGCAGTATTTT. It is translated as CASSDTSGGAGDTQYF.

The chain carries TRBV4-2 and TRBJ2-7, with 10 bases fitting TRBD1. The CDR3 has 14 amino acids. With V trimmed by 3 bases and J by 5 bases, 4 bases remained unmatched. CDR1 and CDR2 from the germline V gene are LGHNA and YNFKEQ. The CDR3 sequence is CASSQGTGVHEQYF. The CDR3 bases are TGTGCCAGCAGCCAGGGGACAGGGGTCCACGAGCAGTACTTC.

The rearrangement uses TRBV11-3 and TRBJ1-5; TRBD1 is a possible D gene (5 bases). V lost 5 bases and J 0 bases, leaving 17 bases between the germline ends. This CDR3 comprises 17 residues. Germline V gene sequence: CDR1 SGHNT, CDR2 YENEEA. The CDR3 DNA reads TGTGCCAGCAGCCCTCGATCGACACAGGATAGCAATCAGCCCCAGCATTTT. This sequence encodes CASSPRSTQDSNQPQHF.

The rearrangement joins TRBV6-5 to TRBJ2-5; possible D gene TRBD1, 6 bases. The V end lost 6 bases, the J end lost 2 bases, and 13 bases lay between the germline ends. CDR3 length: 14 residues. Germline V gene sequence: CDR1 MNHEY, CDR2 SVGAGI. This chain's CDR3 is CASRRGQIQETQYF. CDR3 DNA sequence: TGTGCCAGCAGAAGGGGACAAATACAAGAGACCCAGTACTTC.